This T cell receptor beta chain was identified during a study of graft-versus-host responses after intestinal transplantation. Overall study results and limits: Early post-transplant falls in HvG clones accompanied the peak levels of circulating GvH clones.

Tissue from the graft was processed to free its intraepithelial and lamina propria lymphocytes. This clone has only one observation. Its target is not known. Assay used: immunoSEQ multiplex PCR; TCRdb lists only in-frame clones, some missing. The sample has roughly 23,000 clones; about 80% are singletons. The clonotype originates from a human patient who received an intestinal transplant, so some T cells may come from the graft donor. The sample here was ileum tissue, taken 12 days after intestinal transplant.

The CDR3 DNA reads TGTGCAAGTCGCTTTATGAGGGAGGCCTTGAACTATGGCTACACCTTC. Its translation is CASRFMREALNYGYTF. The rearrangement links TRBV12-2 to TRBJ1-2. TRBV12-2 has pseudogene status. The CDR3 extends over 16 amino acids.